This T cell receptor (beta chain) comes out of a study of T cell repertoires in cytomegalovirus infection. About the study: Public signatures in TCR beta pointed to CMV infection and matching HLA type. Study results and caveats: Cumulative frequency (of public TCR beta family members) identified carriers of CMV plus the relevant HLA.

With respect to this clonotype: What it binds is not known.

CDR1 and CDR2 (germline): LGHNT, FRNRAP. V was pared by 6 bases and J by 0 bases, with 13 bases between. The CDR3 covers 15 residues. TCRdb reanalysed the reads using MiXCR and keeps one entry per CDR3 protein. Of approximately 500,000 distinct CDR3 sequences in the sample, 26% were seen once. Material for sequencing was PBMCs. This TCR was sampled from a human donor in good health (CMV status not recorded). Some clones in this sample may be carry-over from other donors' samples. V usage is TRBV12-5 and J usage is TRBJ2-3; D is unclear. The CDR3 coding sequence is TGTGCTAGTGGCCCCCCTTTGCGGAGCACAGATACGCAGTATTTT. Protein sequence: CASGPPLRSTDTQYF.